This TCR beta chain was observed in a study of blood T cell repertoires in COVID-19. Overall study context: PBMCs, B-cell-depleted T cells, or T cells were the source of the cDNA or gDNA that made up the material.

As handled by the study authors: Estimated nucleated cell counts came from reference gene primer amplification. Profiling relied on immunoSEQ multiplex PCR, and the TCRdb table lists in-frame clones only, not all of them. The V and J calls and clone size were taken over from that table, and D and trimming were inferred from the DNA. In the table there are roughly 300,000 clones, more than 90% of which are singletons. The CDR3 contains 15 residues. CDR1 and CDR2 (germline): SGHTS, YDEGEE. The V segment lost 4 bases and the J segment 3 bases; nucleotides outside the gene matches: 5. The recovered donors of Cohort 3 showed two negative PCRs, clearance, or symptom resolution.

The source material was PBMCs or T cells enriched from blood (not recorded which). The sequence was collected from a woman aged 25 to 39 who had recovered from COVID-19. The chain couples TRBV5-8 to TRBJ2-2; the match to TRBD2 covers 8 bases. The CDR3 DNA reads as TGTGCCAGCAGCCCTGGACTAGCATACACCGGGGAGCTGTTTTTT. Its translation is CASSPGLAYTGELFF.